This T cell receptor (beta chain) was recovered during a study of early T cells in non-severe SARS-CoV-2 infection. The CDR3 is made up of 11 amino acids. Germline V gives CDR1 SGHAT, CDR2 FQNNGV. The ends were cut back, 3 bases at V and 8 bases at J, with 5 bases in the middle. This clonotype was recorded many times. TCRdb itself ran the 5' RACE reads through MiXCR, one entry per CDR3 protein. The sample shows fewer than 110,000 distinct CDR3 sequences, roughly 11% of them seen only once. This clonotype was obtained from an adult who was a healthcare worker with PCR-confirmed SARS-CoV-2 infection or an uninfected control (not recorded which). J is TRBJ2-1 and V is TRBV11-2; D remains unclear. The source material was whole blood. The CDR3 DNA is TGTGCCAGCAGCTTGAATGATGAGCAGTTCTTC. Amino acid sequence: CASSLNDEQFF.